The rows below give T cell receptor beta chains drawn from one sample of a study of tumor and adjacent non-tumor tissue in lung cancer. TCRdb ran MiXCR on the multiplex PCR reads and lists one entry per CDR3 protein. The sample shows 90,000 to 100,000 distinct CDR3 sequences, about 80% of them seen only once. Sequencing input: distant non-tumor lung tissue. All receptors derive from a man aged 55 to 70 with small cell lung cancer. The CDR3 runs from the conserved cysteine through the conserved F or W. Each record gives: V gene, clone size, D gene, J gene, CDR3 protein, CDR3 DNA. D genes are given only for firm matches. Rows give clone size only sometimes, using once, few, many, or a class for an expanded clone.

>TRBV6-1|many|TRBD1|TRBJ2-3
CASSEGDGQGADTQYF
TGTGCCAGCAGTGAAGGGGACGGACAGGGGGCGGATACGCAGTATTTT
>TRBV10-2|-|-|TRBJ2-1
CASCETGQGGLFF
TGCGCCAGCTGTGAGACTGGCCAGGGTGGGCTGTTCTTC
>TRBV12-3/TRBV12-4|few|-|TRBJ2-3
CASSFGGGDTEYF
TGTGCCAGCAGTTTTGGGGGTGGAGATACGGAGTACTTT
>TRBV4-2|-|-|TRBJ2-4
CASSHEEENIQYF
TGTGCCAGCAGCCATGAAGAGGAAAACATTCAGTACTTC
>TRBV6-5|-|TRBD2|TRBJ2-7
CASSPSTSGKAYEQYF
TGTGCCAGCAGCCCTTCTACTAGCGGGAAGGCCTACGAGCAATACTTC
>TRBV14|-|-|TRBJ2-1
CTSSRGTGAYDEQFF
TGTACCAGCAGCCGAGGGACCGGAGCCTACGATGAGCAGTTCTTC
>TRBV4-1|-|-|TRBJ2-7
CPSRGGVSGTYEQNF
TGCCCCAGCAGAGGGGGAGTCAGTGGTACCTACGAGCAGAACTTC
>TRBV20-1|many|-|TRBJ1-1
CSAISGANTEAFF
TGCAGTGCTATATCAGGGGCTAACACTGAAGCTTTCTTT
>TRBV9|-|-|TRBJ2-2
CAGGKFGAGELFF
TGTGCCGGCGGTAAATTTGGGGCCGGGGAGCTGTTTTTT
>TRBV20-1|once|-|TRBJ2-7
CSARDMVSYNEQYF
TGCAGTGCTAGAGATATGGTGTCCTATAATGAGCAGTACTTC
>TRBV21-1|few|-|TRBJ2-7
CASSKEGTF
TGTGCCAGCAGCAAAGAGGGCACCTTC
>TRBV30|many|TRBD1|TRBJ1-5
CAWSPRRGNQPQHF
TGTGCCTGGAGTCCTCGCAGGGGGAATCAGCCCCAGCATTTT
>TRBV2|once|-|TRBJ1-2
CASILDGVGYGYTF
TGTGCCAGCATTCTCGACGGGGTCGGCTATGGCTACACCTTC
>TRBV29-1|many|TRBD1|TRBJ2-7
CSAAGTGGFYEQYF
TGCAGCGCCGCCGGGACAGGGGGTTTCTACGAGCAGTACTTC
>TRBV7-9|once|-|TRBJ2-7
CSSSSLPGHEQYF
TGTTCCAGTAGCTCCCTCCCGGGCCACGAGCAGTACTTC
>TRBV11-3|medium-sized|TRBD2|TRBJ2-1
CASSLAAGYDNEQFF
TGTGCCAGCAGCTTAGCAGCGGGGTACGACAATGAGCAGTTCTTC
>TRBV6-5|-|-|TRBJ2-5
CARSYPDTQETQYF
TGTGCCAGGAGTTACCCGGACACCCAAGAGACCCAGTATTTC
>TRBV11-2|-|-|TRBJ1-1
CASIQPWRGLNTEAFF
TGTGCCAGCATACAGCCATGGCGGGGATTAAACACTGAAGCTTTCTTT
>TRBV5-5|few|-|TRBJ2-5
CVSSMGEGAETQYF
TGTGTCAGCAGCATGGGGGAAGGGGCGGAGACCCAGTACTTC
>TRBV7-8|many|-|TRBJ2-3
CASSPDTSTDTQYF
TGTGCCAGCAGCCCCGACACATCCACAGATACGCAGTATTTT
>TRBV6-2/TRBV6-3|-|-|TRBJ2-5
CASSYAGDSEILYF
TGTGCCAGCAGTTACGCCGGAGACTCAGAGATCCTGTACTTC
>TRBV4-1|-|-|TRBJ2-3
CTSGISGSLGGLDTQYF
TGCACCAGCGGAATTAGTGGGAGCCTCGGAGGATTAGATACGCAGTATTTT
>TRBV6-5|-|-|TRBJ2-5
CTSSSHRGLEEGTQYF
TGTACCAGCAGTTCCCACCGAGGACTGGAGGAGGGGACCCAGTACTTC
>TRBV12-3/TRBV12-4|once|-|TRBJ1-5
CASSLNLGSYSNQPQHF
TGTGCCAGCAGTTTAAACCTGGGATCCTATAGCAATCAGCCCCAGCATTTT
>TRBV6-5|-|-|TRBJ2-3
CAGSLGGTPDTQYF
TGTGCCGGCAGTTTAGGGGGAACGCCAGATACGCAGTATTTT
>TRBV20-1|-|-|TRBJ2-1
CSAKGNEQFF
TGCAGTGCTAAGGGGAATGAGCAGTTCTTC
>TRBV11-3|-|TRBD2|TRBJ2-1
CASSSELARGPYDEQFF
TGTGCCAGCAGCTCGGAACTAGCGAGAGGGCCCTACGATGAGCAGTTCTTC
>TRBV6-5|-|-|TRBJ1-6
CVSTRLGVGGSPLHF
TGTGTCAGTACCCGCCTGGGGGTGGGAGGATCACCCCTCCACTTT
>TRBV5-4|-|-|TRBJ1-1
CTSSSRTGGITEAFF
TGTACCAGCAGCTCACGGACTGGGGGAATCACTGAAGCTTTCTTT
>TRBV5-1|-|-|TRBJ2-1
CVSRLGAPGANEQFF
TGCGTCAGCAGGTTGGGGGCCCCGGGAGCCAATGAGCAGTTCTTC
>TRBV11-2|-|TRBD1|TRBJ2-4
CVSSLGIGQGVAKKIQYF
TGTGTCAGCAGCTTGGGGATTGGACAGGGGGTAGCCAAAAAGATTCAGTACTTC
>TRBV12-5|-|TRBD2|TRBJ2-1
CDSGRGRGGSYNEQFF
TGTGATAGTGGTCGAGGCCGGGGGGGTTCCTACAATGAGCAGTTCTTC
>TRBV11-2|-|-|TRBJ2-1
CASSLGAGLVKQFF
TGTGCCAGTAGCTTAGGGGCAGGGTTGGTTAAGCAGTTCTTC
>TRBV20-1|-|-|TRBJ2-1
CNASSGQSIYNEQFF
TGCAATGCTAGTAGCGGACAGTCGATCTACAATGAGCAGTTCTTC
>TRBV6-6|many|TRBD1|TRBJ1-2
CASSYNPGTDYGYTF
TGTGCCAGCAGTTACAACCCCGGGACAGACTATGGCTACACCTTC
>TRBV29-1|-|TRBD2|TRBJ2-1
CSVELAGNPYNEQVF
TGTAGCGTTGAGTTAGCGGGCAATCCCTACAATGAGCAGGTCTTC
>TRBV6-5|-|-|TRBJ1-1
CASSYSILGGVTVAFF
TGTGCCAGCAGTTACTCGATTTTGGGAGGAGTGACTGTAGCTTTCTTT
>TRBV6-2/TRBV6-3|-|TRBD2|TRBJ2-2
CASKGTSRNTGELFF
TGTGCCAGCAAAGGGACTAGCAGGAACACAGGGGAGCTGTTTTTT
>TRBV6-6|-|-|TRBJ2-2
CASSSSNTGGLVF
-
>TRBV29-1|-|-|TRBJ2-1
CCDGLTNEQFF
TGCTGCGACGGACTGACCAATGAGCAGTTCTTC
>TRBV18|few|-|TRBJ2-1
CASSPDTRTYNEQFF
TGTGCCAGCTCACCGGACACACGGACCTACAATGAGCAGTTCTTC
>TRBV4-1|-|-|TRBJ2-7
CASSFDRLYERYF
TGTGCCAGCAGTTTCGACAGACTCTACGAGCGGTACTTT
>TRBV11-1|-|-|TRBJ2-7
CASNFWEYSYEQYF
TGTGCCAGCAACTTCTGGGAATATTCCTACGAGCAGTACTTC
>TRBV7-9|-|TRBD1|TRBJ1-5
CASNSPGTGQPQHF
TGTGCCAGCAACTCGCCAGGGACAGGGCAGCCCCAGCATTTT
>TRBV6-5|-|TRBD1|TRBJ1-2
CASSYGLGQSSHGCTF
TGTGCCAGCAGTTACGGTCTGGGACAGAGCTCTCATGGCTGCACCTTC
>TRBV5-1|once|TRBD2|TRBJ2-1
CASSLAGLAGVGYNEQLF
TGCGCCAGCAGCTTGGCCGGGCTAGCGGGAGTGGGGTACAATGAGCAGCTCTTC
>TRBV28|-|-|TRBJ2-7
CASGSGGYEQYF
TGTGCCAGCGGTAGTGGCGGCTACGAGCAGTACTTC
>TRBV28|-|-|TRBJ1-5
CASSFRQIRNQPQHF
TGTGCGAGCAGTTTCAGACAGATTAGGAATCAGCCCCAGCATTTT
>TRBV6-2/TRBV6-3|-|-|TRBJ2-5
CASSIRDSRESQYF
TGTGCCAGCAGTATCCGGGACTCGAGAGAGAGCCAGTACTTC
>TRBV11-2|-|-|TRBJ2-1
CASSLSCGSLAEQFF
TGTGCCAGCAGCCTTTCTTGTGGGAGTCTAGCTGAGCAGTTCTTC
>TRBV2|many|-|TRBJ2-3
CASSGPIGTDTQYF
TGTGCCAGCAGTGGCCCAATCGGCACAGATACGCAGTATTTT
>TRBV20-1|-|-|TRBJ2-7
CSVSNVIYEQYF
TGTAGTGTCTCGAACGTAATCTACGAACAGTACTTC
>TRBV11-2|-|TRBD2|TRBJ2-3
CASHRLARADTQYF
TGTGCCAGCCACCGACTAGCGAGAGCGGATACGCAATATTTT
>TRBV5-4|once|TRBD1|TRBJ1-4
CVSSLGQGGNKKLFF
TGTGTCAGCAGCCTCGGACAGGGGGGAAACAAAAAACTGTTTTTT
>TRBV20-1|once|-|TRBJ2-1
CSVRGEGGYNEQFF
TGCAGTGTTAGGGGCGAGGGCGGCTACAATGAGCAGTTCTTC
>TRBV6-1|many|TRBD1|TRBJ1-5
CASSGSGGMSNQPQHF
TGTGCCAGCAGTGGCTCAGGGGGCATGAGCAATCAGCCCCAGCATTTT
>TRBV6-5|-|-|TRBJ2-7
CASSPGKWRNEQYF
TGTGCCAGCAGTCCCGGGAAATGGAGGAACGAGCAGTACTTC